The source of this T cell receptor (beta chain) is a study of shared clonotypes between healthy human individuals. Terminally differentiated effector memory CD45RA+ cells were excluded from the naive CD8 cells, which were CD45RO-negative and positively selected for CCR7. Every subset had its genomic DNA shared out evenly among several immunoSEQ plates. TCRdb's table, derived via immunoSEQ multiplex PCR, lists solely in-frame clones and lacks some. Of 1.5 million to 2.5 million clones listed, over 85% are singletons. The clonotype comes from a man aged 18 to 29 in good health. Specimen: naive CD8+ T cells sorted from blood.

The CDR3 sequence: CASAPGPDTQYF. In nucleotides, the CDR3 is TGTGCCAGCGCTCCGGGACCAGATACGCAGTATTTT. The rearrangement joins TRBV7-8 to TRBJ2-3; either TRBD1 or TRBD2 may supply D (5 bases each). Germline V gene sequence: CDR1 SGHVS, CDR2 FQNEAQ. The CDR3 runs to 12 residues. V shed 8 bases and J shed 4 bases, with 10 bases lying between them.